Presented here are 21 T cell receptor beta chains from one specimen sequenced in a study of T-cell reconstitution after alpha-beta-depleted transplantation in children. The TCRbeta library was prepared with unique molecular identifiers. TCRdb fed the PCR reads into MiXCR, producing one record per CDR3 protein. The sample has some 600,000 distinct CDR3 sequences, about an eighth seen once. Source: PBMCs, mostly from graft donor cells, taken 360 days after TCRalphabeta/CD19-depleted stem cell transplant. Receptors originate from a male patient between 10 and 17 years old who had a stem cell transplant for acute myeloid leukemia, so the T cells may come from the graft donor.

The CDR3 sequence is CASSGTSGRSSGELFF. In DNA, the CDR3 is TGTGCCAGCAGCGGGACTAGCGGGAGATCATCCGGGGAGCTGTTTTTT. The gene calls are TRBV6-1 and TRBJ2-2, with 14 bases that match TRBD2. Germline V gives CDR1 MNHNS, CDR2 SASEGT. The CDR3 has 16 residues. V gave up 6 bases and J gave up 6 bases; unmatched junction bases: 6.

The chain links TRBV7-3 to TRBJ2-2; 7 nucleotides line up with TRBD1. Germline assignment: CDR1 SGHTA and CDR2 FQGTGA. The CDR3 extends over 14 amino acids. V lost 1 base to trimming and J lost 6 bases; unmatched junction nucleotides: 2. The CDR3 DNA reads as TGTGCCAGCAGCTTAAGAACAGGGGCCGGGGAGCTGTTTTTT. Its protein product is CASSLRTGAGELFF.

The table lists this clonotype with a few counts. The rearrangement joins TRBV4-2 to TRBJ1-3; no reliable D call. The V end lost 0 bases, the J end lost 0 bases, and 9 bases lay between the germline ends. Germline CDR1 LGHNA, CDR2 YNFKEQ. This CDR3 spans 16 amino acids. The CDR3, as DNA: TGTGCCAGCAGCCAAGATCTCCCACACTCTGGAAACACCATATATTTT. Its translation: CASSQDLPHSGNTIYF.

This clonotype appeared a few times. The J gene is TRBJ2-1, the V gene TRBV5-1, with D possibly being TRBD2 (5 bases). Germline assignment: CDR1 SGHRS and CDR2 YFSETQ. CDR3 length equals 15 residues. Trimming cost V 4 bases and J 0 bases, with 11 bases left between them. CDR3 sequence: CASSPSGLSYNEQFF. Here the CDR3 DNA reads TGCGCCAGCAGCCCCAGCGGTCTCTCCTACAATGAGCAGTTCTTC.

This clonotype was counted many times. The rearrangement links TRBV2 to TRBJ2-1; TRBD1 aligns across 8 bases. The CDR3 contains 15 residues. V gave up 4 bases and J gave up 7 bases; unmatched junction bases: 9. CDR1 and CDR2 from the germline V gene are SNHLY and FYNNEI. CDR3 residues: CASSAGGRGGNEQFF. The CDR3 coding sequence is TGTGCCAGCAGTGCAGGGGGCCGAGGAGGGAATGAGCAGTTCTTC.

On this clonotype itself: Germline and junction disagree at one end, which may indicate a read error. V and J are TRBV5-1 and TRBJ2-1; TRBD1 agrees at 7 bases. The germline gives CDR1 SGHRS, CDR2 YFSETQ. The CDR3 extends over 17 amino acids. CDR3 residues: CAISLAVSKGANNEQFF. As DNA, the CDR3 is TGCGCCATCAGCTTGGCCGTATCTAAGGGGGCCAACAATGAGCAGTTCTTC.

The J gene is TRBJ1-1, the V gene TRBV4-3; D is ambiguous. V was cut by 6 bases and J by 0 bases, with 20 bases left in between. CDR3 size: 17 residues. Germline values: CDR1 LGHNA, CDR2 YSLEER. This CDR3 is CASSEGYLYHLNTEAFF. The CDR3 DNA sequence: TGCGCCAGCAGTGAAGGGTATCTGTACCATTTGAACACTGAAGCTTTCTTT.

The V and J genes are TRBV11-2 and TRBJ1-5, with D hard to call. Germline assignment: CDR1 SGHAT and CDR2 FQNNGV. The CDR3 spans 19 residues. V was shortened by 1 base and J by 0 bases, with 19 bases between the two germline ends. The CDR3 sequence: CASSLVFGPLMYSNQPQHF. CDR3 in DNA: TGTGCCAGCAGCTTAGTCTTTGGACCGTTAATGTATAGCAATCAGCCCCAGCATTTT.

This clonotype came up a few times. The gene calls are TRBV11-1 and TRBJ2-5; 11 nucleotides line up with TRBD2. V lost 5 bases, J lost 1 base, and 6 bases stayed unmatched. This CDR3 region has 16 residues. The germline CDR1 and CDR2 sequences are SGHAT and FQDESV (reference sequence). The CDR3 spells CASSIQTSGTQETQYF. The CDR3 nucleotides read TGTGCCAGCAGCATACAGACTAGCGGGACCCAAGAGACCCAGTACTTC.

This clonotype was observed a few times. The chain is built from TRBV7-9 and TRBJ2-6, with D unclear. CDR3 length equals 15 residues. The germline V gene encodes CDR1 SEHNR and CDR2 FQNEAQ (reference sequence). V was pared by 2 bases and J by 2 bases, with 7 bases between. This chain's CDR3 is CASSLRGTGANVLTF. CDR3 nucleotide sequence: TGTGCCAGCAGCTTACGAGGAACTGGGGCCAACGTCCTGACTTTC.

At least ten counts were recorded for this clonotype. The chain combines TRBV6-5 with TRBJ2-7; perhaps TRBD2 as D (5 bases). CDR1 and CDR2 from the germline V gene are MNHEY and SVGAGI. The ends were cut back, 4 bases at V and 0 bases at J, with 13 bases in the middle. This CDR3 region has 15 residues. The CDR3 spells CASSSSGIGSYEQYF. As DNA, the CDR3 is TGTGCCAGCAGTTCCTCGGGGATCGGCTCCTACGAGCAGTACTTC.

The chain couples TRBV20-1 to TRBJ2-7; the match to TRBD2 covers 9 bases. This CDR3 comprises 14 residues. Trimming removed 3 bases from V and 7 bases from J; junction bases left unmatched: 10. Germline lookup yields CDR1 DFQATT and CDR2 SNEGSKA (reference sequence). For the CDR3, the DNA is TGCAGTGCTAGGTCGGTAGCGGGAGCCGAGGAGCAGTACTTC. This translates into CSARSVAGAEEQYF.

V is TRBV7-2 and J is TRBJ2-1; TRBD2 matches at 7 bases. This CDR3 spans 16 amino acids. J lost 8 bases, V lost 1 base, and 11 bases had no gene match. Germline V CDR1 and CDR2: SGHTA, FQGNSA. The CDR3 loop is CASSLVGGSRFDEQFF. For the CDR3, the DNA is TGTGCCAGCAGCTTAGTTGGCGGGAGTCGGTTCGATGAGCAGTTCTTC.

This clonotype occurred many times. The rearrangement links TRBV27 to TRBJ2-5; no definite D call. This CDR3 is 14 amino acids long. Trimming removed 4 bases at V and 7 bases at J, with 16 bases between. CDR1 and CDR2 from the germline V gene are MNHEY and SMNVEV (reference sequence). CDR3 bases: TGTGCCAGCAGTTCCCTCTCGTCGGTGGGGACCCAGTACTTC. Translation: CASSSLSSVGTQYF.

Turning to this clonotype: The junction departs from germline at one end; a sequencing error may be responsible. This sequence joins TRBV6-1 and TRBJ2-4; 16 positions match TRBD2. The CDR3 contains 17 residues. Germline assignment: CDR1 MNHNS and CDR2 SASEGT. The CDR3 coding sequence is TGTGCCAGCATGGGGACTAGCGGGAGGGAAGCCAAAAACTTTCAGTACTTC. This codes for CASMGTSGREAKNFQYF.

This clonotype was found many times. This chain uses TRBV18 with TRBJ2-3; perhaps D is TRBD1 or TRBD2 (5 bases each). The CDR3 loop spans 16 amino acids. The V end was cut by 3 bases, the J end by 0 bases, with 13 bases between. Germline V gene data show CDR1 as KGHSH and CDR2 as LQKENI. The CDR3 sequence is CASSPLPGASTDTQYF. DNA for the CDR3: TGTGCCAGCTCACCGCTCCCCGGGGCTAGCACAGATACGCAGTATTTT. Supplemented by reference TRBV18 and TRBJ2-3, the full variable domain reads NAGVMQNPRHLVRRRGQEARLRCSPMKGHSHVYWYRQLPEEGLKFMVYLQKENIIDESGMPKERFSAEFPKEGPSILRIQQVVRGDSAAYFCASSPLPGASTDTQYFGPGTRLTVL.

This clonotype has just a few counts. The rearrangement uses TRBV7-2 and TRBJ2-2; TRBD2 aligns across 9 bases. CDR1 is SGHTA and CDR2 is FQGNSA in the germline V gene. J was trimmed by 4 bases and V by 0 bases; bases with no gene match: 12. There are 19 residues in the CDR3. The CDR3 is CASSLALLLAGLVTGELFF. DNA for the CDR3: TGTGCCAGCAGCTTAGCCCTACTACTAGCGGGTCTAGTCACCGGGGAGCTGTTTTTT.

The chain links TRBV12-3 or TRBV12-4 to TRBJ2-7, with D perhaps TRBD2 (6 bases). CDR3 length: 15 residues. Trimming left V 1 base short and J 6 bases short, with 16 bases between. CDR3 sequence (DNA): TGTGCCAGCAGTTTAGTATTATCGGGAGTCTTCGAGCAGTACTTC. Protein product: CASSLVLSGVFEQYF.

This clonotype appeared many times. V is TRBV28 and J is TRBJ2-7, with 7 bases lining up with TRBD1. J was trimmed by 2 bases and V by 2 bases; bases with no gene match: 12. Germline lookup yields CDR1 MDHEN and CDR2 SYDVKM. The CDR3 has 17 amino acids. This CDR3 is CASSLDSEGTATYEQYF. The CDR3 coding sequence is TGTGCCAGCAGTTTAGACTCCGAAGGGACAGCTACCTACGAGCAGTACTTC.

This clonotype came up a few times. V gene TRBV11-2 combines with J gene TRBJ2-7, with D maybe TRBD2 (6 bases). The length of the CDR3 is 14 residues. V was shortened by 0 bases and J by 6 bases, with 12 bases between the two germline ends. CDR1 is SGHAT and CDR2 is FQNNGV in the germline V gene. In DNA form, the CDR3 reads TGTGCCAGCAGCTTAGAGATGACTAGAGCCGAGCAGTACTTC. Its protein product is CASSLEMTRAEQYF.

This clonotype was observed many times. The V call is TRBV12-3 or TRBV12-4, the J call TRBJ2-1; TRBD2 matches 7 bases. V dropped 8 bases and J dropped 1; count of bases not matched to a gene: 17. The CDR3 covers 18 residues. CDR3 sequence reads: CASFPLHGREGSYNEQFF. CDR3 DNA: TGTGCCAGCTTCCCTCTCCACGGCAGGGAGGGATCCTACAATGAGCAGTTCTTC.